One sample yielded the 4 T cell receptor beta chains listed below, sequenced in a study of CD8 T cells in ankylosing spondylitis. Overall study results and limits: A motif in TCR beta, a set of roughly eight highly homologous variants, appeared characteristic of ankylosing spondylitis blood.

No antigen is known for these receptors. TCRdb fed the 5' RACE reads into MiXCR, producing one record per CDR3 protein. The repertoire holds under 850,000 distinct CDR3 sequences, with 19% as singletons. Sequencing used blood, either unsorted or a sorted T cell fraction (not recorded which). The source of these receptors is a male donor with ankylosing spondylitis.

The chain combines TRBV5-8 with TRBJ1-1; no clear D gene. This CDR3 spans 14 amino acids. The V gene's germline CDR1 is SGHTS and CDR2 YDEGEE. Trimming shortened V by 4 bases and J by 2 bases, and 12 bases separated the two germline ends. The CDR3 here is CASSRAADNTEAFF. For the CDR3, the DNA is TGTGCCAGCAGCCGCGCGGCAGATAACACTGAAGCTTTCTTT.

This clonotype has more than one count but fewer than ten. The chain is built from TRBV5-1 and TRBJ1-1; no reliable D call. Germline V gives CDR1 SGHRS, CDR2 YFSETQ. V lost 1 base, J lost 2 bases, and 6 bases lay in between. This CDR3 has 13 residues. CDR3 bases: TGCGCCAGCAGCTTGAACATCAACACTGAAGCTTTCTTT. Translating it yields CASSLNINTEAFF.

This chain links TRBV5-1 with TRBJ1-1, with unresolved D. Germline V lookup: CDR1 SGHRS, CDR2 YFSETQ. CDR3 length equals 13 residues. The ends were cut back, 8 bases at V and 4 bases at J, with 15 bases in the middle. This CDR3 is CASTEGLGTEAFF. The CDR3 DNA follows: TGCGCCAGTACTGAAGGGCTGGGCACTGAAGCTTTCTTT.

The chain is built from TRBV5-1 and TRBJ2-2; tentative D call: TRBD2 (6 bases). Germline V gene sequence: CDR1 SGHRS, CDR2 YFSETQ. With 1 base removed from V and 7 bases from J, the gap between germline ends came to 17 bases. This CDR3 is built from 16 residues. The CDR3 DNA reads TGCGCCAGCAGCTTGAGTAGCGGAGGAAACCTCGGGGAGCTGTTTTTT. This codes for CASSLSSGGNLGELFF.